The source of this TCR beta chain is a study of cytomegalovirus exposure and HLA in healthy donors. PCR was performed using 60 Vbeta and 13 Jbeta primers. The data were produced by immunoSEQ multiplex PCR, yet TCRdb's version contains in-frame clones alone and is incomplete. The repertoire holds some 200,000 clones, roughly 80% seen once, with 6.3% in the top ten. The V end lost 9 bases, the J end lost 2 bases, and 10 bases lay between the germline ends. Germline CDR1 LGHNT, CDR2 FRNRAP. The CDR3 loop spans 12 amino acids. The source of this sequence is a man aged 40-49 years in good health and CMV-seropositive. V is TRBV12-5 and J is TRBJ1-2; unclear D gene. The sample taken for sequencing was PBMCs. DNA of the CDR3: TGTGCTAGCAGCCCCGGGAACTATGGCTACACCTTC. It translates to CASSPGNYGYTF.